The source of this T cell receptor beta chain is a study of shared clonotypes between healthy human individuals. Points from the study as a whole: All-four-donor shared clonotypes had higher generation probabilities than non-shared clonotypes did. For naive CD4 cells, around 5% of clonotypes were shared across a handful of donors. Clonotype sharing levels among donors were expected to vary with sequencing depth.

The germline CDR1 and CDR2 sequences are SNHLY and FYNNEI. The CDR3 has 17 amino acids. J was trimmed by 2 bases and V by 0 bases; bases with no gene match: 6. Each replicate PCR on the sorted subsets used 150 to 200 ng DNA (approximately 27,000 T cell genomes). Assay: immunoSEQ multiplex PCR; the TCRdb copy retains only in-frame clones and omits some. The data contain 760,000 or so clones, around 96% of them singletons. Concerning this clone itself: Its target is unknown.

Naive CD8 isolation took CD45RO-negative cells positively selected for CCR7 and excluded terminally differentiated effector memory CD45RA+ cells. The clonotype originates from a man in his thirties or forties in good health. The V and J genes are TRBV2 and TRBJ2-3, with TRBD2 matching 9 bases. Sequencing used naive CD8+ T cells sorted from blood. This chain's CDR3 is CASSEASGSLVTDTQYF. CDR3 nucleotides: TGTGCCAGCAGTGAAGCTAGCGGGAGTCTAGTCACAGATACGCAGTATTTT. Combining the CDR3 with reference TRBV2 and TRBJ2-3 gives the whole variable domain EPEVTQTPSHQVTQMGQEVILRCVPISNHLYFYWYRQILGQKVEFLVSFYNNEISEKSEIFDDQFSVERPDGSNFTLKIRSTKLEDSAMYFCASSEASGSLVTDTQYFGPGTRLTVL.